Listed below are T cell receptor beta chains from one sample, sequenced in a study of T cell repertoires in cytomegalovirus infection. From the reads, TCRdb called clonotypes with MiXCR, one entry per CDR3 protein. The sample lists roughly 500,000 distinct CDR3 sequences, 30% to 35% occurring once. Antigens of these TCRs are unknown. Sequenced material: cultured PBMCs, taken from culture after CMV antigen stimulation. The source of these receptors is a human donor in good health (CMV status not recorded). Some clones in this sample may be carry-over from other donors' samples. Both conserved end residues are part of each CDR3. The D gene is left open where the match is weak. The size field is filled for only some rows; it gives once, few, many or a size class.

CDR3nt	CDR3aa	d_gene	abundance	v_gene	j_gene
TGTGCCAGCCGGGGGCTTGCTAATGAAAAACTGTTTTTT	CASRGLANEKLFF	.	.	TRBV19	TRBJ1-4
TGTGCCAGCAGTCAGGGACGCACATCCGGCAATGAGCAGTTCTTC	CASSQGRTSGNEQFF	.	few	TRBV6-1	TRBJ2-1
TGTGCCACCAGCAGGGACAGGGTGAACACTGAAGCTTTCTTT	CATSRDRVNTEAFF	TRBD1	.	TRBV15	TRBJ1-1
TGTGCCAGCAGCTTACGGCAGGGAGGGTACAATGAGCAGTTCTTC	CASSLRQGGYNEQFF	TRBD2	many	TRBV7-2	TRBJ2-1
TGTGCCATCAACCAACCGGGACGCCATGGCTACACCTTC	CAINQPGRHGYTF	.	many	TRBV10-3	TRBJ1-2
TGTGCCAGCCAAACCGGGGGCAGGGGAACCGGGGAGCTGTTTTTT	CASQTGGRGTGELFF	.	.	TRBV28	TRBJ2-2
TGTGCCAGCAAAGGGGAGGGCACAGATACGCAGTATTTT	CASKGEGTDTQYF	.	few	TRBV6-6	TRBJ2-3
TGCGCCAGCAGCTTGTACAGCACGAATGAGCAGTTCTTC	CASSLYSTNEQFF	.	.	TRBV5-1	TRBJ2-1
TGTGCCAGCAGCCGGACAGGGGGCCGGAACACTGAAGCTTTCTTT	CASSRTGGRNTEAFF	TRBD1	.	TRBV3-1	TRBJ1-1
TGTGCCAGCAGCAACACGCTAGCGGGAGTAGGAGATACGCAGTATTTT	CASSNTLAGVGDTQYF	TRBD2	.	TRBV7-6	TRBJ2-3
TGTGCCAGCAGCTTACGGGGGGCCAGTGAAAAACTGTTTTTT	CASSLRGASEKLFF	.	many	TRBV7-2	TRBJ1-4
TGTGCCAGCAGTTTATGGACAGGGGGCTTGGAGCAGTACTTC	CASSLWTGGLEQYF	TRBD1	few	TRBV28	TRBJ2-7
TGTGCCAGCAGCCTAACAGGGGGCGGTCGAATGAACACTGAAGCTTTCTTT	CASSLTGGGRMNTEAFF	TRBD1	.	TRBV7-9	TRBJ1-1
TGTGCCATCAGTGACGTCGCCTTGGGTGGCTACACCTTC	CAISDVALGGYTF	.	.	TRBV10-3	TRBJ1-2
TGTGCCAGCAGCTTAGGAGGACTCACCTTTCGTATCGAGCAGTACTTC	CASSLGGLTFRIEQYF	.	.	TRBV7-6	TRBJ2-7
TGTGCCAGCAGTTCGATCACTAGCGGGAGAGGGAATGAGCAGTTCTTC	CASSSITSGRGNEQFF	TRBD2	.	TRBV6-8	TRBJ2-1
TGTGCCAGCAGTACTCTACAGGGTCGCGAGCAGTACTTC	CASSTLQGREQYF	.	.	TRBV6-1	TRBJ2-7
TGTGCCAGCAGGACAGGACAGGGGTATGGCTACACCTTC	CASRTGQGYGYTF	TRBD1	.	TRBV3-1	TRBJ1-2
TGTGCCAGCAGCCCCTGGCGGGTGAATGAGCAGTTCTTC	CASSPWRVNEQFF	.	.	TRBV27	TRBJ2-1
TGTGCCAGCGGACAGGACGTTGGCTACACCTTC	CASGQDVGYTF	TRBD1	.	TRBV19	TRBJ1-2
TGTGCCACCAGCGAGGCAGGGACCTATGGCTACACCTTC	CATSEAGTYGYTF	.	.	TRBV15	TRBJ1-2
TGTGCCAGCAGCTTACTTAGGCCAATCCAAGAGACCCAGTACTTC	CASSLLRPIQETQYF	.	.	TRBV7-2	TRBJ2-5
TGTGCCAGCAGTTTATCGATTAACTATGGCTACACCTTC	CASSLSINYGYTF	.	.	TRBV28	TRBJ1-2
TGTGCCAGCAGTTTATGGGGCGGGGATGAGCAGTTCTTC	CASSLWGGDEQFF	.	.	TRBV12-3/TRBV12-4	TRBJ2-1
TGCGCCAGCAGCCAAGACATGGAGGGAGGCGTCCAAGAGACCCAGTACTTC	CASSQDMEGGVQETQYF	.	.	TRBV4-1	TRBJ2-5
TGTGCCAGCAGCGTACGACCCCCCGGGACAGCCCTCCCTGGGGCCAACGTCCTGACTTTC	CASSVRPPGTALPGANVLTF	TRBD1	.	TRBV27	TRBJ2-6
TGTGCCAGCAGCTTGTGGGGAGACATTGGCTACACCTTC	CASSLWGDIGYTF	.	.	TRBV7-2	TRBJ1-2
TGCAGTGCCCCAGCTGGTAGGGAAAAACTGTTTTTT	CSAPAGREKLFF	.	.	TRBV20-1	TRBJ1-4
TGTGCCAGCAGGCCGACAGGGATGGACATTCAGTACTTC	CASRPTGMDIQYF	TRBD1	.	TRBV6-2/TRBV6-3	TRBJ2-4
TGTGCCATCAGTGAGTCTGGCCGTCAAGAGACCCAGTACTTC	CAISESGRQETQYF	.	many	TRBV10-3	TRBJ2-5
TGTGCCAGCAGGGCCAGGGCTTTAGCAGATACGCAGTATTTT	CASRARALADTQYF	.	.	TRBV6-1	TRBJ2-3
TGTGCCAGCAGTTCGGAGGGGGCGGGGACCACTGAAGCTTTCTTT	CASSSEGAGTTEAFF	TRBD1	.	TRBV6-5	TRBJ1-1
TGTGCCAGCAGCCTCCCGGGACAAGCTAACTATGGCTACACCTTC	CASSLPGQANYGYTF	.	many	TRBV7-2	TRBJ1-2
TGTGCCAGCAGTGGAGACGGTGGCAATCAGCCCCAGCATTTT	CASSGDGGNQPQHF	.	few	TRBV2	TRBJ1-5
TGTGCCAGCAGTCCTTATACAGGGGACGGGGGCTACACCTTC	CASSPYTGDGGYTF	TRBD1	.	TRBV27	TRBJ1-2
TGCAGTGCTAGCCGGGACAGATCCTCCTACGAGCAGTACTTC	CSASRDRSSYEQYF	TRBD1	.	TRBV20-1	TRBJ2-7
TGTGCCAGCAGGCCAACAGTTAACTATGGCTACACCTTC	CASRPTVNYGYTF	.	.	TRBV6-2/TRBV6-3	TRBJ1-2
TGTGCCAGCAGTTTGGGAACTAGGGTTCAGTCAGATACGCAGTATTTT	CASSLGTRVQSDTQYF	.	.	TRBV27	TRBJ2-3
TGTGCCAGCAACAAAGCGGGAGTGGTCTACGAGCAGTACTTC	CASNKAGVVYEQYF	TRBD2	.	TRBV27	TRBJ2-7
TGTGCCAGCAGTTCTGGCGGGGGAGGGTCAGATACGCAGTATTTT	CASSSGGGGSDTQYF	TRBD2	many	TRBV7-2	TRBJ2-3
TGCAGTGCTAGAGTAGCGGGGGCCTACGAGCAGTACTTC	CSARVAGAYEQYF	TRBD2	.	TRBV20-1	TRBJ2-7
TGTGCCAGCAGCCCAACAGGGGGCCCCTACAATGAGCAGTTCTTC	CASSPTGGPYNEQFF	TRBD1	.	TRBV9	TRBJ2-1
TGTGCCAGCACTAGACTAGCGGGAGGCACAGATACGCAGTATTTT	CASTRLAGGTDTQYF	TRBD2	few	TRBV11-2	TRBJ2-3
TGTGCCAGCAGCGATACCGGACAGCGAAACTATGGCTACACCTTC	CASSDTGQRNYGYTF	.	few	TRBV5-6	TRBJ1-2
TGTGCCAGCAGCTTAGTATCAGCCACAGTGAGCGAGCAGTACTTC	CASSLVSATVSEQYF	.	few	TRBV7-2	TRBJ2-7
TGTGCCACCAGTGATCGGACTAGCGGGAGCCTCGAGCAGTACTTC	CATSDRTSGSLEQYF	TRBD2	few	TRBV24-1	TRBJ2-7
TGTGCCAGCAGCGGCGGACTAGCGGGAGGTACCGGGGAGCTGTTTTTT	CASSGGLAGGTGELFF	TRBD2	many	TRBV7-2	TRBJ2-2
TGCGCCAGCAGCCAAGAACGGGTTTCGAATGAAAAACTGTTTTTT	CASSQERVSNEKLFF	.	few	TRBV4-1	TRBJ1-4